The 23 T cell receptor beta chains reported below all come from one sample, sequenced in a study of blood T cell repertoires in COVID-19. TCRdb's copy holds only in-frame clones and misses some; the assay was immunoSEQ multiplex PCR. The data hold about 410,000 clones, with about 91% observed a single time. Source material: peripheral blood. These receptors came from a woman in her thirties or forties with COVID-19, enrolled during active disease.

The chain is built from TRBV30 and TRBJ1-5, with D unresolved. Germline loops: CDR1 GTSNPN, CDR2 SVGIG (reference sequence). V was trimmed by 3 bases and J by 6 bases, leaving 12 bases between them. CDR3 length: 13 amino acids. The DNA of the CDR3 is TGTGCCTGGAGCGGAACCGCGGGTCAGCCCCAGCATTTT. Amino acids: CAWSGTAGQPQHF.

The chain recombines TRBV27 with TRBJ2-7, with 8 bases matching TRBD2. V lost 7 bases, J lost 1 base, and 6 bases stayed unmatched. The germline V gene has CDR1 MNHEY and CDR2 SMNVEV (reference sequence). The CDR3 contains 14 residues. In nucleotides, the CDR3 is TGTGCCAGCAAAAGGAAGCGGGAGTCCTACGAGCAGTACTTC. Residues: CASKRKRESYEQYF.

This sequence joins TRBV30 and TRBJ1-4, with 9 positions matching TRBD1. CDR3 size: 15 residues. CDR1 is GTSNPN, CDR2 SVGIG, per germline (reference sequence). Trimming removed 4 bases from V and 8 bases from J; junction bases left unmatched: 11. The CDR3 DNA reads TGTGCCTGGAAGGGCGGGACAGGGAATACGGAAAAACTGTTTTTT. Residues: CAWKGGTGNTEKLFF.

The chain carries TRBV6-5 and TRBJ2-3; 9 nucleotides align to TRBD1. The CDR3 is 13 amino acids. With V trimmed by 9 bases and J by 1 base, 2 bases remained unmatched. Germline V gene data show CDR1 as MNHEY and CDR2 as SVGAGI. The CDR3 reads CARGDRGTDTQYF. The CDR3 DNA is TGTGCCAGGGGGGACAGGGGCACAGATACGCAGTATTTT.

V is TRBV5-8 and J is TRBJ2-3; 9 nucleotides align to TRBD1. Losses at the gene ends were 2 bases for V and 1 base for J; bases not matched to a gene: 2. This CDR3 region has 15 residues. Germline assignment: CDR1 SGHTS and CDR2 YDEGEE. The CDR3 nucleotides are TGTGCCAGCAGCTTTACAGGGGGCGGCACAGATACGCAGTATTTT. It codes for CASSFTGGGTDTQYF.

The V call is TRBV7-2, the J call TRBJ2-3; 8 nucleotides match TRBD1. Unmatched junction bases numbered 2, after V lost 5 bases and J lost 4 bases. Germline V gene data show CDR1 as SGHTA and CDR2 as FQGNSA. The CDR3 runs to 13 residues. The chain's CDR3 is CASSPGQADTQYF. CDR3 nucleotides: TGTGCCAGCAGCCCGGGACAGGCAGATACGCAGTATTTT. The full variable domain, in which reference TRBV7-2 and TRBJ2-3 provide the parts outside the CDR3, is GAGVSQSPSNKVTEKGKDVELRCDPISGHTALYWYRQSLGQGLEFLIYFQGNSAPDKSGLPSDRFSAERTGGSVSTLTIQRTQQEDSAVYLCASSPGQADTQYFGPGTRLTVL.

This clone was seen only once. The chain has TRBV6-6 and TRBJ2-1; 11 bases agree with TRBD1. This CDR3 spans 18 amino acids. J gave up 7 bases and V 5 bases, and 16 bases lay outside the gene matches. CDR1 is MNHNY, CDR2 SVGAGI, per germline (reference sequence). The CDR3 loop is CASSPSSFGTGGRNEQFF. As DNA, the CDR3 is TGTGCCAGCAGTCCCTCATCCTTCGGGACAGGGGGGCGGAATGAGCAGTTCTTC.

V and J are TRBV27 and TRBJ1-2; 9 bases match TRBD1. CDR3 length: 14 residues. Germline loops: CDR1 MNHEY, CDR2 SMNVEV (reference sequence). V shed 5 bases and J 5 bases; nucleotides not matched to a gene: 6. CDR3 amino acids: CASSGRDRDYGYTF. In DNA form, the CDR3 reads TGTGCCAGCAGTGGCCGGGACAGGGATTATGGCTACACCTTC.

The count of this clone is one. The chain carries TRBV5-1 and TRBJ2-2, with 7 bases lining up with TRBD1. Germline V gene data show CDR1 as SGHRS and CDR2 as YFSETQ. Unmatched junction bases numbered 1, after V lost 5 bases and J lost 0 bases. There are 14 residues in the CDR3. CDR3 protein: CASRGTANTGELFF. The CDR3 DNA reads TGCGCCAGCAGGGGGACAGCGAACACCGGGGAGCTGTTTTTT.

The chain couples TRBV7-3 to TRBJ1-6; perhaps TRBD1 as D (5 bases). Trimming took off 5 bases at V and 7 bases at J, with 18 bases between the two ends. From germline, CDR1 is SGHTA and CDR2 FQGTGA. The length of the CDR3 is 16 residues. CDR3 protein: CASSLNGGGANSPLHF. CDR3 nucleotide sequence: TGTGCCAGCAGCCTCAACGGGGGGGGAGCCAATTCACCCCTCCACTTT.

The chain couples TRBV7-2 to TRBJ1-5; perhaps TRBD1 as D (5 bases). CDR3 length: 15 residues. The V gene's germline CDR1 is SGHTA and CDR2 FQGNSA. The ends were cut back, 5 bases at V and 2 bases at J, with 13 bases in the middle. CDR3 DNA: TGTGCCAGCAGCCCCGGCGGGGGTGGCAATCAGCCCCAGCATTTT. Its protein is CASSPGGGGNQPQHF.

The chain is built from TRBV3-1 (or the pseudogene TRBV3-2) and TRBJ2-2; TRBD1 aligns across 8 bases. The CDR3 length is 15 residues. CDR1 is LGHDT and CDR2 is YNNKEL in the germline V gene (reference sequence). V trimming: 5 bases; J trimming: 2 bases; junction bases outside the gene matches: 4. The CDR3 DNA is TGTGCCAGCAGCGACAGGGGTGCTAACACCGGGGAGCTGTTTTTT. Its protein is CASSDRGANTGELFF.

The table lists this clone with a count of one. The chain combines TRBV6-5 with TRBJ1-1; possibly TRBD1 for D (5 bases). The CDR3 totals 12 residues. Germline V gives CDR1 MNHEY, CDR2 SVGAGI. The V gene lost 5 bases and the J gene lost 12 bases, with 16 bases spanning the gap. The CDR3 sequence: CASSPGTPETFF. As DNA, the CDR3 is TGTGCCAGCAGTCCCGGGACTCCCGAGACTTTCTTT.

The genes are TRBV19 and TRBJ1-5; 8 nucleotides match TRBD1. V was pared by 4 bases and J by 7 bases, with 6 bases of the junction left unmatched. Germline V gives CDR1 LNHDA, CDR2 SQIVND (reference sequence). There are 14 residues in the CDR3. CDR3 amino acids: CASSTGQGKQPQHF. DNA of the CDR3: TGTGCCAGTAGTACCGGACAGGGAAAACAGCCCCAGCATTTT.

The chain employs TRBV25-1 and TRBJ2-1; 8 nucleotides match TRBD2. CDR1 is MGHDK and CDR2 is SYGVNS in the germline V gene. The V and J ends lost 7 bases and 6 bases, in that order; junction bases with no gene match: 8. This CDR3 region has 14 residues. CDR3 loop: CASTSSGAPNEQFF. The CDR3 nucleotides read TGTGCCAGCACTAGTAGCGGGGCTCCCAATGAGCAGTTCTTC.

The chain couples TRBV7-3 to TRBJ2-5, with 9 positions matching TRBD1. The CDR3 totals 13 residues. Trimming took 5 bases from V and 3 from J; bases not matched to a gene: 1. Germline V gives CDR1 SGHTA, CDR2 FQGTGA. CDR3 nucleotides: TGTGCCAGCAGCCGGGACAGGGAAGAGACCCAGTACTTC. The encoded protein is CASSRDREETQYF.

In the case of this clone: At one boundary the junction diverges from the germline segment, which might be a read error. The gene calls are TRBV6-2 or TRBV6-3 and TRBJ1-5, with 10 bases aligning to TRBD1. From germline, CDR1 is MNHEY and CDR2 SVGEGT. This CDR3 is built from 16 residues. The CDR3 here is CASSHSRGQGDHPQHF. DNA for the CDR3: TGTGCCAGCAGTCATTCTAGAGGACAGGGGGATCATCCCCAGCATTTT.

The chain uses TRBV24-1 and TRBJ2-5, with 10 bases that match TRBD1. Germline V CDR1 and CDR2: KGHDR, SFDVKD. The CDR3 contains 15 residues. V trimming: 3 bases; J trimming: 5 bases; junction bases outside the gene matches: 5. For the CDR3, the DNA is TGTGCCACCAGTGATGCCGACAGGGGGCCCGAGACCCAGTACTTC. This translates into CATSDADRGPETQYF.

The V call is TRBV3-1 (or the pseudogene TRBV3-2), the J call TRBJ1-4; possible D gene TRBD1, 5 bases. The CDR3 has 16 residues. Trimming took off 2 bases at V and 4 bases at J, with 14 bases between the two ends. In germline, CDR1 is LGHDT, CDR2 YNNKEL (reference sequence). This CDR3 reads CASSQFGGGVNEKLFF. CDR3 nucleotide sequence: TGTGCCAGCAGCCAATTCGGTGGAGGGGTTAATGAAAAACTGTTTTTT.

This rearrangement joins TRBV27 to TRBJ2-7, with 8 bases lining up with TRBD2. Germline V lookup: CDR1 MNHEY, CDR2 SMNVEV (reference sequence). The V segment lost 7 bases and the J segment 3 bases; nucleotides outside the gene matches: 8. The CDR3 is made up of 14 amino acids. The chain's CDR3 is CASNRAGEFYEQYF. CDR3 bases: TGTGCCAGCAACAGAGCGGGAGAATTCTACGAGCAGTACTTC.

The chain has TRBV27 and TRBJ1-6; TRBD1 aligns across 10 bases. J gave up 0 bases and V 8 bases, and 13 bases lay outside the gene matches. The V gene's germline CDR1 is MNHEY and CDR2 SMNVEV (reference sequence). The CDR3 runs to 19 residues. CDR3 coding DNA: TGTGCCAGCGGCTATGACACCGGGACAGGGGACTCCTATAATTCACCCCTCCACTTT. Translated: CASGYDTGTGDSYNSPLHF.

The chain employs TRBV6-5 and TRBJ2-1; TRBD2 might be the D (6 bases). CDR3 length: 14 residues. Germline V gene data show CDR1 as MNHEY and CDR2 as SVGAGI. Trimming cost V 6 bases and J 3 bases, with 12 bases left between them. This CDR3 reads CASSQRRGYNEQFF. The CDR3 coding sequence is TGTGCCAGCAGCCAAAGGCGGGGCTACAATGAGCAGTTCTTC.

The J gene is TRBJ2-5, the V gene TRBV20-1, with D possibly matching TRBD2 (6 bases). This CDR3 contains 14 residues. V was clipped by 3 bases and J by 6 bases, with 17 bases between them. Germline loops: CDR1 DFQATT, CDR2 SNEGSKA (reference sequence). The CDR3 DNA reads TGCAGTGCTAGTGCCCTAACGGGGGTGAAGACCCAGTACTTC. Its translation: CSASALTGVKTQYF.